The T cell receptor beta chain under discussion was sequenced for a study of beta chain features in type 1 diabetes. Whole-study results and caveats: Among patients with Type 1 diabetes, TCRB CDR3s were moderately but significantly shorter in every one of the four CD4+ subsets. VDJ junctions from patients with type 1 diabetes contained fewer insertions and more deletions. Relative to healthy donors, patients appeared to have naive, central memory and Treg TCRB repertoires that were more similar.

With regard to this clone: As yet, its antigen is unknown.

Expressed TCRB transcripts were sequenced because the entire RNA isolate underwent reverse transcription. An average approximately 4 million reads came from naive, central memory and regulatory T cell samples. TCRdb keeps only in-frame clones here, not all; method: immunoSEQ multiplex PCR. The sample holds 300,000 to 350,000 clones, approximately 15% seen once. This CDR3 has 16 amino acids. The trim removed 1 base at V and 4 bases at J, leaving 10 bases unmatched. Germline CDR1 reads KGHSH; CDR2 reads LQKENI. Based on CD45RO/CCR7/CD25/CD127/CD95/CD27, CD4+ regulatory, stem cell-like memory, naive and central memory cells were sorted.

The clonotype originates from a young woman with type 1 diabetes. This chain uses TRBV18 with TRBJ2-7; TRBD1 aligns across 7 bases. The sample comprised naive CD4+ T cells from blood. CDR3 amino acids: CASSPRLDRLTYEQYF. In nucleotides, the CDR3 is TGTGCCAGCTCACCACGCTTGGACAGGTTAACTTACGAGCAGTACTTC.